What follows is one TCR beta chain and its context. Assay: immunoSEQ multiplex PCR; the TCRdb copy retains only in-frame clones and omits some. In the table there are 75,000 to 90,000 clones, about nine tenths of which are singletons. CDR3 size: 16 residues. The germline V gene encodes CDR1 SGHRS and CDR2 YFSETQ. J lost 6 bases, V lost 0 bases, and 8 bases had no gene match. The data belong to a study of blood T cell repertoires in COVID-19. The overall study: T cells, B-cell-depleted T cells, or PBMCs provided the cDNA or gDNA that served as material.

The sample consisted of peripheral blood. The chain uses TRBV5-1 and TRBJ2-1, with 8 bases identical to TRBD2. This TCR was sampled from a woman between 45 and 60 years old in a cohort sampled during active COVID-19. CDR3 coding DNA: TGCGCCAGCAGCTTGGTTGCGGGAGGAGTCTCCAATGAGCAGTTCTTC. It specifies CASSLVAGGVSNEQFF.